This entry lists 21 T cell receptor beta chains sequenced from one sample in a study of cytomegalovirus exposure and HLA in healthy donors. PCR used 60 Vbeta primers and 13 Jbeta primers. Repertoires were generated with immunoSEQ multiplex PCR, while TCRdb's copy carries only in-frame clones and drops some. This table holds about 150,000 clones, approximately 82% found once. Sequencing was done on a sample of PBMCs. Receptors were obtained from a man aged 35 to 55 in good health and CMV-seronegative.

The rearrangement joins TRBV7-2 to TRBJ2-1, with a tentative D call TRBD1 (6 bases). Germline V gene data show CDR1 as SGHTA and CDR2 as FQGNSA. V gave up 1 base and J gave up 5 bases, with 12 bases separating them. The CDR3 is 15 residues long. CDR3 bases: TGTGCCAGCAGCTTAGGTACAGGGAAGCACAATGAGCAGTTCTTC. Its protein product is CASSLGTGKHNEQFF.

The rearrangement joins TRBV28 to TRBJ2-2; weak D call: TRBD1 (6 bases). The CDR3 runs 14 residues. CDR1 MDHEN and CDR2 SYDVKM come from the germline V gene. Trimming cost V 1 base and J 6 bases, with 9 bases left between them. The CDR3 coding sequence is TGTGCCAGCAGTTTATTCAGGGGCGCCGGGGAGCTGTTTTTT. It codes for CASSLFRGAGELFF.

J is TRBJ1-2 and V is TRBV4-3; 8 bases map to TRBD1. The CDR3 extends over 17 amino acids. V shed 0 bases, J shed 8 bases, and the junction held 14 bases outside the gene matches. Germline V lookup: CDR1 LGHNA, CDR2 YSLEER. The CDR3: CASSQEPTGALWSGYTF. For the CDR3, the DNA is TGCGCCAGCAGCCAAGAGCCGACAGGGGCACTATGGAGCGGCTACACCTTC.

V gene TRBV18 combines with J gene TRBJ1-6; 10 nucleotides line up with TRBD1. The germline V gene encodes CDR1 KGHSH and CDR2 LQKENI. CDR3 length: 15 residues. The trim removed 6 bases at V and 7 bases at J, leaving 6 bases unmatched. The CDR3 loop is CASSYGTGDNSPLHF. The CDR3 DNA reads TGTGCCAGCTCCTACGGGACAGGGGACAATTCACCCCTCCACTTT.

The rearrangement joins TRBV7-2 to TRBJ1-1; 8 positions agree with TRBD1. V shed 5 bases and J 4 bases; nucleotides not matched to a gene: 6. Germline values: CDR1 SGHTA, CDR2 FQGNSA. This CDR3 is 14 amino acids long. This chain's CDR3 is CASSPRGQATEAFF. CDR3 DNA sequence: TGTGCCAGCAGCCCCAGGGGGCAAGCCACTGAAGCTTTCTTT.

The chain carries TRBV7-2 and TRBJ1-5, with 8 bases aligning to TRBD1. Germline CDR1 is SGHTA and CDR2 is FQGNSA. The CDR3 runs 14 residues. Losses at the gene ends were 5 bases for V and 7 bases for J; bases not matched to a gene: 7. CDR3 region: CASSPTGAEQPQHF. The CDR3 nucleotides read TGTGCCAGCAGCCCGACAGGGGCCGAGCAGCCCCAGCATTTT.

This chain connects TRBV5-1 to TRBJ2-3, with TRBD2 identical over 13 bases. This CDR3 is built from 16 residues. Per the germline V gene, CDR1 is SGHRS and CDR2 is YFSETQ. The trim removed 5 bases at V and 4 bases at J, leaving 7 bases unmatched. CDR3 sequence: CASSHRLAGGPDTQYF. Written as DNA, the CDR3 is TGCGCCAGCAGTCATCGACTAGCGGGGGGCCCAGATACGCAGTATTTT.

The chain employs TRBV7-2 and TRBJ1-1; 7 bases agree with TRBD1. Trimming took 4 bases from V and 6 from J; bases not matched to a gene: 11. Germline loops: CDR1 SGHTA, CDR2 FQGNSA. CDR3 size: 15 residues. CDR3: CASSSNRGWSAEAFF. The DNA of the CDR3 is TGTGCCAGCAGCTCCAACAGGGGATGGAGCGCTGAAGCTTTCTTT.

J is TRBJ2-7 and V is TRBV21-1; TRBD1 reflects the table's D call only, with no check against the DNA. TRBV21-1 is a pseudogene locus. The CDR3 is made up of 17 amino acids. The CDR3 spells CASSSRPDYRGPHEQYF. CDR3 in DNA: TGTGCCAGCAGCTCACGGCCAGACTACAGGGGGCCCCACGAGCAGTACTTC.

This clone was seen a few times. This sequence joins TRBV6-5 and TRBJ1-1; weak D call: TRBD1 (5 bases). Trimming took off 2 bases at V and 0 bases at J, with 13 bases between the two ends. CDR3 size: 16 residues. Germline values: CDR1 MNHEY, CDR2 SVGAGI. The CDR3 region has the DNA TGTGCCAGCAGTTACAACCCCGCAGGGATGAACACTGAAGCTTTCTTT. This codes for CASSYNPAGMNTEAFF.

The genes are TRBV7-3 and TRBJ1-1; D perhaps matches TRBD1 (6 bases). Germline V gives CDR1 SGHTA, CDR2 FQGTGA. The CDR3 runs to 13 residues. The V end was cut by 3 bases, the J end by 4 bases, with 9 bases between. CDR3 coding DNA: TGTGCCAGCAGCTTCCTACAGGGCACTGAAGCTTTCTTT. Translation: CASSFLQGTEAFF.

The V call is TRBV13, the J call TRBJ2-7; 12 nucleotides align to TRBD2. The CDR3 spans 19 residues. Trimming took 6 bases from V and 2 from J; bases not matched to a gene: 17. Germline CDR1 is PRHDT and CDR2 is FYEKMQ (reference sequence). DNA of the CDR3: TGTGCCAGCAGTAAACTAGGGCTAGCGGGGGGGCCAGATGCCTACGAGCAGTACTTC. Amino acids: CASSKLGLAGGPDAYEQYF.

This chain uses TRBV7-9 with TRBJ2-5; 16 bases are shared with TRBD2. CDR1 is SEHNR, CDR2 FQNEAQ, per germline (reference sequence). The CDR3 runs to 16 residues. The V segment lost 5 bases and the J segment 3 bases; nucleotides outside the gene matches: 3. The DNA of the CDR3 is TGTGCCAGCAGCCCCGGGACTAGCGGGAGGGAAGAGACCCAGTACTTC. It translates to CASSPGTSGREETQYF.

J is TRBJ1-5 and V is TRBV28; 9 bases are a match to TRBD1. The trim removed 1 base at V and 7 bases at J, leaving 5 bases unmatched. CDR1 MDHEN and CDR2 SYDVKM come from the germline V gene. There are 15 residues in the CDR3. CDR3 nucleotide sequence: TGTGCCAGCAGTTTATCGGGACAGGGTAGGCAGCCCCAGCATTTT. This sequence encodes CASSLSGQGRQPQHF.

The rearrangement joins TRBV5-1 to TRBJ2-5; maybe TRBD2 (6 bases). Trimming removed 4 bases at V and 2 bases at J, with 15 bases between. CDR1 is SGHRS and CDR2 is YFSETQ in the germline V gene. This CDR3 is built from 15 residues. The DNA for the CDR3 is TGCGCCAGCAGCAGCTCGGGAGCATCTCAAGAGACCCAGTACTTC. Translating gives CASSSSGASQETQYF.

The rearrangement uses TRBV5-8 and TRBJ1-1; possible D gene TRBD1, 6 bases. Looked up from germline, CDR1 is SGHTS and CDR2 is YDEGEE. This CDR3 has 14 residues. The ends were cut back, 3 bases at V and 0 bases at J, with 9 bases in the middle. CDR3 DNA sequence: TGTGCCAGCAGCTCCGGACAGATGAACACTGAAGCTTTCTTT. This encodes CASSSGQMNTEAFF.

The V and J genes are TRBV27 and TRBJ2-7, with 9 bases fitting TRBD1. The CDR3 length is 14 residues. After removal of 6 bases from V and 4 bases from J, the junction contained 7 bases not matched to a gene. Germline CDR1 and CDR2: MNHEY and SMNVEV (reference sequence). The CDR3 sequence: CASSVYRGPYEQYF. In DNA form, the CDR3 reads TGTGCCAGCAGCGTTTACAGGGGGCCTTACGAGCAGTACTTC.

For this clone: Other DNA sequences within the sample encode an identical CDR3. V gene TRBV5-1 combines with J gene TRBJ1-2, with a tentative D call TRBD1 (6 bases). The CDR3 is made up of 13 amino acids. In germline, CDR1 is SGHRS, CDR2 YFSETQ. Trimming took 4 bases from V and 2 from J, leaving 9 bases between them. The CDR3 sequence: CASSPGQNYGYTF. As DNA, the CDR3 is TGCGCCAGCAGCCCCGGACAGAACTATGGCTACACCTTC.

The chain carries TRBV7-6 and TRBJ2-3, with D tentatively TRBD1 (6 bases). With 0 bases removed from V and 1 base from J, the gap between germline ends came to 11 bases. Germline assignment: CDR1 SGHVS and CDR2 FNYEAQ. The CDR3 totals 16 residues. CDR3 loop: CASSLAGGKGTDTQYF. The CDR3 DNA reads as TGTGCCAGCAGCTTAGCTGGGGGCAAAGGCACAGATACGCAGTATTTT.

The V and J genes are TRBV2 and TRBJ1-1; 11 nucleotides align to TRBD1. The CDR3 covers 15 residues. V shed 3 bases, J shed 5 bases, and the junction held 5 bases outside the gene matches. Per germline, CDR1 SNHLY and CDR2 FYNNEI. The CDR3 reads CASSDLGQGATEAFF. CDR3 DNA: TGTGCCAGCAGTGACCTCGGACAGGGGGCAACTGAAGCTTTCTTT.

A few counts support this clone. The chain recombines TRBV18 with TRBJ2-3, with 9 positions matching TRBD1. CDR1 is KGHSH and CDR2 is LQKENI in the germline V gene. This CDR3 has 14 amino acids. V was clipped by 4 bases and J by 6 bases; unmatched bases: 5. The CDR3 spells CASSQQGAYDTQYF. Written as DNA, the CDR3 is TGTGCCAGCTCACAACAGGGGGCGTATGATACGCAGTATTTT.